One sample yielded the 30 T cell receptor beta chains listed below, sequenced in a study of human T cells and chemical hapten exposure (dated by TCRdb to the early 2020s). The library was generated by RACE. The sequencing machine was a NextSeq 500. The public sequencing data were trimmed at Q25 with fastp and processed into clonotypes with MiXCR by TCRdb, which kept only in-frame beta chains. Every entry covers one CDR3 protein and lists the most common genes and DNA from its rows. This sample lists tens of thousands of distinct CDR3 sequences; 25% to 40% were detected once. The top ten clones comprise nearly 9% of the sample. The sample's time point label, in plain terms: patch test 1, 2 weeks after DPC sensitization. The sample's treatment or condition, from its label and the paper: therapeutic diphenylcyclopropenone sensitization with weekly scalp DPC. The input for sequencing was whole blood, taken in connection with sensitization to the hapten diphenylcyclopropenone (DPC). Receptors were obtained from a man aged 40-49 years with alopecia areata. Some clones in this sample may be carry-over from other donors' samples.

The rearrangement links TRBV7-8 to TRBJ2-3, with a tentative D call TRBD2 (6 bases). Deletions cut 6 bases from V and 6 bases from J, with 10 bases between. The CDR3 totals 12 residues. CDR1 SGHVS and CDR2 FQNEAQ come from the germline V gene. The CDR3 loop reads CASRKGGDTQYF. The CDR3 DNA sequence: TGTGCCAGCAGGAAAGGAGGGGATACGCAGTATTTT.

This sequence joins TRBV6-6 and TRBJ1-1; no clear D gene. CDR3 length: 11 residues. Germline lookup yields CDR1 MNHNY and CDR2 SVGAGI (reference sequence). With 7 bases removed from V and 8 bases from J, the gap between germline ends came to 11 bases. The CDR3 reads CASTQTAEAFF. The CDR3 nucleotides read TGTGCCAGCACCCAGACGGCCGAAGCTTTCTTT.

This clonotype was found a few times. The CDR3 loop is CASSFKGEQYF. DNA of the CDR3: TGTGCCAGCAGTTTTAAGGGCGAGCAGTACTTC. The chain links TRBV12-3 or TRBV12-4 to TRBJ2-7; D call uncertain. V was trimmed by 3 bases and J by 6 bases, leaving 6 bases between them. The CDR3 is 11 residues long.

This clonotype was counted a few times. V and J are TRBV6-6 and TRBJ2-1; 12 bases are a match to TRBD2. The germline gives CDR1 MNHNY, CDR2 SVGAGI (reference sequence). CDR3 length equals 17 residues. V shed 2 bases, J shed 3 bases, and the junction held 5 bases outside the gene matches. The CDR3 region is CASSYPPSGRDYNEQFF. In nucleotides, the CDR3 is TGTGCCAGCAGTTACCCCCCTAGCGGGAGGGACTACAATGAGCAGTTCTTC.

The V gene is TRBV27, the J gene TRBJ2-2; a possible D gene is TRBD2 (6 bases). CDR3 length equals 19 residues. Trimming stripped 2 bases from V and 1 base from J, with 20 bases between. Germline V lookup: CDR1 MNHEY, CDR2 SMNVEV (reference sequence). The CDR3 spells CASSLKGGETPKNTGELFF. The CDR3 region has the DNA TGTGCCAGCAGTTTAAAAGGCGGGGAAACCCCGAAGAACACCGGGGAGCTGTTTTTT.

This chain links TRBV9 with TRBJ2-5, with 7 bases aligning to TRBD1. The length of the CDR3 is 13 residues. With V trimmed by 2 bases and J by 5 bases, 3 bases remained unmatched. Per germline, CDR1 SGDLS and CDR2 YYNGEE. CDR3: CASSVTGLETQYF. As DNA, the CDR3 is TGTGCCAGCAGCGTGACAGGGTTGGAGACCCAGTACTTC.

The rearrangement links TRBV5-6 to TRBJ2-1; D is uncertain. CDR1 SGHDT and CDR2 YYEEEE come from the germline V gene. The CDR3 is 12 residues long. The V and J ends lost 5 bases and 4 bases respectively, with 7 bases between them. The CDR3 sequence is CASREQYNEQFF. Written as DNA, the CDR3 is TGTGCCAGCAGGGAACAGTACAATGAGCAGTTCTTC.

The chain links TRBV3-1 to TRBJ2-1; the D is unclear. V was shortened by 4 bases and J by 8 bases, with 18 bases between the two germline ends. This CDR3 region has 15 residues. The germline CDR1 and CDR2 sequences are LGHDT and YNNKEL (reference sequence). CDR3 amino acids: CASSPFGSRKHEQFF. The CDR3 DNA sequence: TGTGCCAGCAGCCCTTTCGGATCTAGGAAACATGAGCAGTTCTTC.

The V call is TRBV27, the J call TRBJ1-1, with TRBD1 matching 7 bases. The CDR3 is 13 amino acids. CDR1 and CDR2 from the germline V gene are MNHEY and SMNVEV (reference sequence). Unmatched junction bases numbered 4, after V lost 6 bases and J lost 3 bases. DNA for the CDR3: TGTGCCAGCAGCCTACAGGGGTACACTGAAGCTTTCTTT. This codes for CASSLQGYTEAFF.

The J gene is TRBJ2-3, the V gene TRBV6-2 or TRBV6-3; no reliable D call. The CDR3 is 14 amino acids. The V and J ends lost 0 bases and 4 bases respectively, with 8 bases between them. Germline CDR1 is MNHEY and CDR2 is SVGEGT. The chain's CDR3 is CASSYSLVADTQYF. The CDR3 DNA is TGTGCCAGCAGTTACTCTCTAGTGGCAGATACGCAGTATTTT.

The rearrangement joins TRBV7-8 to TRBJ2-1; the match to TRBD2 covers 10 bases. Germline trimming cut 2 bases from V and 3 bases from J; bases unmatched to any gene: 10. Germline assignment: CDR1 SGHVS and CDR2 FQNEAQ. The CDR3 is 18 residues long. The CDR3 loop is CASSLRGSSGRNYNEQFF. The CDR3 coding sequence is TGTGCCAGCAGCTTAAGGGGGTCTAGCGGGAGAAACTACAATGAGCAGTTCTTC.

The gene calls are TRBV3-1 and TRBJ2-5; weak D call: TRBD2 (5 bases). V was cut by 2 bases and J by 1 base, with 11 bases left in between. Germline lookup yields CDR1 LGHDT and CDR2 YNNKEL (reference sequence). This CDR3 has 15 amino acids. The CDR3 region is CASSQRPAGQETQYF. CDR3 DNA: TGTGCCAGCAGCCAAAGACCCGCGGGCCAAGAGACCCAGTACTTC.

The chain links TRBV12-3 or TRBV12-4 to TRBJ2-5; TRBD1 aligns across 7 bases. Unmatched junction bases numbered 12, after V lost 11 bases and J lost 3 bases. The CDR3 contains 14 residues. The CDR3 here is CAPPPGTEKETQYF. Written as DNA, the CDR3 is TGTGCCCCGCCCCCCGGGACAGAGAAAGAGACCCAGTACTTC.

V and J are TRBV6-5 and TRBJ1-1, with D perhaps TRBD1 (6 bases). This CDR3 contains 14 residues. V lost 2 bases to trimming and J lost 6 bases, with 13 bases between them. Germline CDR1 MNHEY, CDR2 SVGAGI. The CDR3 sequence: CASSYAGNRAEAFF. CDR3 DNA sequence: TGTGCCAGCAGTTACGCGGGTAACAGGGCTGAAGCTTTCTTT.

The chain combines TRBV15 with TRBJ1-2; 8 bases are a match to TRBD1. The V and J ends lost 2 bases and 6 bases, in that order; junction bases with no gene match: 5. CDR1 is LNHNV and CDR2 is YYDKDF in the germline V gene (reference sequence). The CDR3 has 14 residues. The CDR3 protein is CATSRRTTGDGYTF. CDR3 nucleotide sequence: TGTGCCACCAGCAGACGGACGACAGGGGATGGCTACACCTTC.

This clonotype was seen a handful of times. The chain couples TRBV20-1 to TRBJ2-1; D remains ambiguous. The CDR3 is 13 amino acids. V shed 4 bases and J shed 2 bases, with 9 bases lying between them. The germline V gene has CDR1 DFQATT and CDR2 SNEGSKA (reference sequence). This CDR3 reads CSATRSTYNEQFF. As DNA, the CDR3 is TGCAGTGCTACTAGGAGCACCTACAATGAGCAGTTCTTC.

In its sample, this clonotype was seen a few times. The chain carries TRBV12-3 or TRBV12-4 and TRBJ2-5; tentative D call: TRBD2 (6 bases). The length of the CDR3 is 14 residues. Trimming cost V 1 base and J 4 bases, with 10 bases left between them. CDR3 coding DNA: TGTGCCAGCAGTTTAGACGGGAGCCGAGAGACCCAGTACTTC. The encoded protein is CASSLDGSRETQYF.

CDR3 sequence: CASSSGLAGEYNEQFF. Written as DNA, the CDR3 is TGTGCCAGCAGCTCAGGACTAGCGGGGGAATACAATGAGCAGTTCTTC. The J gene is TRBJ2-1, the V gene TRBV7-9; 13 bases match TRBD2. The CDR3 covers 16 residues. Germline V gene data show CDR1 as SEHNR and CDR2 as FQNEAQ (reference sequence). The V and J ends lost 4 bases and 4 bases, in that order; junction bases with no gene match: 4.

This clonotype has a handful of counts. The CDR3 region has the DNA TGTGCCAGCAGTGTAAACAGGGGCACAGATACGCAGTATTTT. The encoded protein is CASSVNRGTDTQYF. The rearrangement joins TRBV27 to TRBJ2-3, with D tentatively TRBD1 (6 bases). Trimming removed 5 bases at V and 1 base at J, with 10 bases between. The length of the CDR3 is 14 residues. CDR1 and CDR2 from the germline V gene are MNHEY and SMNVEV (reference sequence).

This clonotype has just a few counts. The rearrangement links TRBV2 to TRBJ2-6; D remains ambiguous. V was pared by 5 bases and J by 0 bases, with 5 bases between. The CDR3 loop spans 14 amino acids. Per the germline V gene, CDR1 is SNHLY and CDR2 is FYNNEI. The CDR3 spells CASSSGSGANVLTF. CDR3 nucleotide sequence: TGTGCCAGCAGTTCCGGCTCTGGGGCCAACGTCCTGACTTTC. Combining the CDR3 with reference TRBV2 and TRBJ2-6 gives the whole variable domain EPEVTQTPSHQVTQMGQEVILRCVPISNHLYFYWYRQILGQKVEFLVSFYNNEISEKSEIFDDQFSVERPDGSNFTLKIRSTKLEDSAMYFCASSSGSGANVLTFGAGSRLTVL.

The chain is built from TRBV20-1 and TRBJ2-1, with TRBD1 matching 8 bases. In germline, CDR1 is DFQATT, CDR2 SNEGSKA (reference sequence). CDR3 length equals 14 residues. The junction had 6 bases not matched to a gene; V was cut back by 1 base and J by 7 bases. CDR3 residues: CSARGGQGQNEQFF. In nucleotides, the CDR3 is TGCAGTGCTAGAGGTGGACAGGGCCAAAATGAGCAGTTCTTC.

The chain couples TRBV19 to TRBJ2-5; D gene ambiguous. This CDR3 is 15 amino acids long. The V and J ends lost 6 bases and 1 base respectively, with 15 bases between them. CDR1 and CDR2 (germline): LNHDA, SQIVND (reference sequence). CDR3 residues: CASRKKTAGQETQYF. Here the CDR3 DNA reads TGTGCCAGTAGGAAAAAGACTGCAGGCCAAGAGACCCAGTACTTC. Full variable domain (rest looked up from reference TRBV19 and TRBJ2-5): DGGITQSPKYLFRKEGQNVTLSCEQNLNHDAMYWYRQDPGQGLRLIYYSQIVNDFQKGDIAEGYSVSREKKESFPLTVTSAQKNPTAFYLCASRKKTAGQETQYFGPGTRLLVL.

This sequence joins TRBV28 and TRBJ1-3; no clear D. CDR3 length equals 12 residues. The ends were cut back, 7 bases at V and 9 bases at J, with 13 bases in the middle. From germline, CDR1 is MDHEN and CDR2 SYDVKM. The DNA for the CDR3 is TGTGCCAGCACGCTCGACGGGTTCACCATATATTTT. Translated, it gives CASTLDGFTIYF.

This clonotype was recorded a few times. The J gene is TRBJ2-1, the V gene TRBV20-1, with 7 bases identical to TRBD2. V was pared by 0 bases and J by 3 bases, with 17 bases of the junction left unmatched. This CDR3 contains 19 residues. Germline V gene sequence: CDR1 DFQATT, CDR2 SNEGSKA (reference sequence). The DNA of the CDR3 is TGCAGTGCTAGAGATCTGGGTGGAGGGAGGGCCAGCCGCTACAATGAGCAGTTCTTC. This translates into CSARDLGGGRASRYNEQFF.

The V gene is TRBV28, the J gene TRBJ2-5; 9 positions match TRBD1. This CDR3 contains 15 residues. The trim removed 7 bases at V and 5 bases at J, leaving 11 bases unmatched. Germline loops: CDR1 MDHEN, CDR2 SYDVKM. CDR3 protein: CASTPSSQGAETQYF. In nucleotides, the CDR3 is TGTGCCAGCACCCCATCCTCACAGGGGGCCGAGACCCAGTACTTC.

The chain carries TRBV5-6 and TRBJ2-5, with no clear D. CDR3 length equals 12 residues. V gave up 7 bases and J gave up 5 bases, with 12 bases separating them. The germline gives CDR1 SGHDT, CDR2 YYEEEE. CDR3 nucleotide sequence: TGTGCCAGCGGGGATTTGGGGGAGACCCAGTACTTC. Encoded protein: CASGDLGETQYF.

The V gene is TRBV5-1, the J gene TRBJ2-2, with 13 bases identical to TRBD2. J gave up 5 bases and V 4 bases, and 5 bases lay outside the gene matches. CDR1 and CDR2 from the germline V gene are SGHRS and YFSETQ. The CDR3 extends over 16 amino acids. The CDR3 protein is CASSRTSGRSTGELFF. The CDR3 DNA sequence: TGCGCCAGCAGCAGGACTAGCGGGAGATCTACCGGGGAGCTGTTTTTT.

In its sample, this clonotype was seen a few times. The V call is TRBV7-6, the J call TRBJ2-5; 11 bases align to TRBD2. Germline V CDR1 and CDR2: SGHVS, FNYEAQ. This CDR3 region has 15 residues. The trim removed 11 bases at V and 5 bases at J, leaving 13 bases unmatched. The CDR3 here is CASKGLAGGGETQYF. The CDR3 DNA follows: TGTGCCTCCAAAGGATTAGCGGGAGGGGGGGAGACCCAGTACTTC.

This clonotype has more than one count but fewer than ten. V gene TRBV29-1 combines with J gene TRBJ2-7, with 9 bases identical to TRBD2. Per germline, CDR1 SQVTM and CDR2 ANQGSEA. The CDR3 length is 15 residues. V gave up 5 bases and J gave up 2 bases; unmatched junction bases: 10. In DNA form, the CDR3 reads TGCAGCGTTCGATCGTGGCGGGAGGGTACCTACGAGCAGTACTTC. It is translated as CSVRSWREGTYEQYF.

The genes are TRBV7-9 and TRBJ1-1, with D possibly matching TRBD1 (5 bases). Germline lookup yields CDR1 SEHNR and CDR2 FQNEAQ (reference sequence). V was trimmed by 5 bases and J by 0 bases, leaving 19 bases between them. The CDR3 contains 17 residues. Written as DNA, the CDR3 is TGTGCCAGCAGCAATCCTACAGAAGGGGTACTGAACACTGAAGCTTTCTTT. Translated: CASSNPTEGVLNTEAFF.